This passage covers 4 T cell receptor beta chains from one sample sequenced in a study of T cells after yellow fever vaccination. TCRdb reprocessed the 5' RACE reads with MiXCR, giving one entry per CDR3 protein. The profile shows 250,000 to 300,000 distinct CDR3 sequences, roughly 8.7% of them singletons. The sample was CD4+ T cells sorted from PBMCs, taken 5 days after the yellow fever booster vaccination. The receptors here all came from a man aged 18-30 years who received the YFV17D yellow fever vaccine.

The chain joins TRBV12-3 or TRBV12-4 to TRBJ1-1; D may be TRBD1 (5 bases). Trimming took 5 bases from V and 6 from J, leaving 16 bases between them. The CDR3 is 14 residues long. The CDR3 loop reads CASSRRRDSAEAFF. The CDR3 DNA sequence: TGTGCCAGCAGTAGGAGGAGGGACTCCGCTGAAGCTTTCTTT.

The chain couples TRBV7-9 to TRBJ2-1, with a possible D match to TRBD1 (5 bases). Germline CDR1 is SEHNR and CDR2 is FQNEAQ (reference sequence). Trimming pared 4 bases from V and 8 bases from J, leaving 12 bases between. This CDR3 has 13 amino acids. The CDR3 DNA reads TGTGCCAGCAGCTCCGCTAGGGGTGATGAGCAGTTCTTC. Its protein is CASSSARGDEQFF.

A few counts support this clonotype. J is TRBJ2-7 and V is TRBV6-6, with no clear D. Germline CDR1 and CDR2: MNHNY and SVGAGI (reference sequence). The CDR3 loop spans 10 amino acids. V gave up 10 bases and J gave up 4 bases, with 8 bases separating them. The DNA of the CDR3 is TGTGCCACCCAAGATTACGAGCAGTACTTC. Residues: CATQDYEQYF.

This rearrangement joins TRBV27 to TRBJ1-1; the D is unclear. V gave up 7 bases and J gave up 4 bases, with 16 bases separating them. This CDR3 is built from 14 residues. Germline CDR1 and CDR2: MNHEY and SMNVEV (reference sequence). DNA for the CDR3: TGTGCCAGCAACCCGACAAGGTCGGGCACTGAAGCTTTCTTT. It codes for CASNPTRSGTEAFF.